Given below is one T cell receptor (beta chain) in context. How the authors handled the data: Estimation of nucleated cell counts was performed using reference gene primer amplification. Only in-frame clones appear in the TCRdb table, and some are missing; sequencing was by immunoSEQ multiplex PCR. Clone size and V and J calls were adopted from that table, with D and trimming inferred from the DNA. The repertoire holds over 200,000 clones, with about 89% as singletons. The sample originates from a study of blood T cell repertoires in COVID-19. Overall study context: Acute and convalescent COVID-19 samples came from the United States, Italy and Spain. Nucleic acid was either cDNA or gDNA, and it came from T cells, B-cell-depleted T cells, or PBMCs.

CDR3 length: 16 amino acids. The germline V and J ends were trimmed by 0 bases and 3 bases, with 15 bases remaining between them. In germline, CDR1 is SGDLS, CDR2 YYNGEE. This clonotype was sampled from a woman aged 40 to 55 with acute or convalescent COVID-19. The chain uses TRBV9 and TRBJ2-5; D is undetermined. The specimen sequenced was peripheral blood. The DNA for the CDR3 is TGTGCCAGCAGCGTAGGCGCCGTGGGCCCGGAAGAGACCCAGTACTTC. This encodes CASSVGAVGPEETQYF. Combining the CDR3 with reference TRBV9 and TRBJ2-5 gives the whole variable domain DSGVTQTPKHLITATGQRVTLRCSPRSGDLSVYWYQQSLDQGLQFLIQYYNGEERAKGNILERFSAQQFPDLHSELNLSSLELGDSALYFCASSVGAVGPEETQYFGPGTRLLVL.